Each of the 3 T cell receptor beta chains below was sequenced from the same sample in a study of shared clonotypes between healthy human individuals. Data came from immunoSEQ multiplex PCR; TCRdb stores just in-frame clones and leaves some out. This sample has about 480,000 clones, with over 60% found just once. What was sequenced was PBMCs. The receptors shown here come from a woman aged 40 to 50 in good health. Some clones in this sample may be carry-over from other donors' samples.

The genes are TRBV28 and TRBJ2-1, with 10 bases identical to TRBD1. This CDR3 is built from 16 residues. Germline V CDR1 and CDR2: MDHEN, SYDVKM. The trim removed 5 bases at V and 8 bases at J, leaving 12 bases unmatched. The CDR3: CASSAFSGTGVHEQFF. The CDR3 nucleotides read TGTGCCAGCAGTGCTTTCTCCGGGACAGGGGTCCATGAGCAGTTCTTC.

As regards this clone: This is likely an artifact of a read error, given a far larger clone one base away. This same CDR3 is encoded by further DNA sequences in the sample. V and J are TRBV28 and TRBJ1-1, with a weak D call TRBD1 (6 bases). The germline CDR1 and CDR2 sequences are MDHEN and SYDVKM. This CDR3 spans 15 amino acids. This chain's CDR3 is CASSAAGTSNTEAFF. In DNA form, the CDR3 reads TGTGCCAGCAGTGCCGCCGGGACATCGAACACTGAGGCTTTCTTT.

This chain uses TRBV2 with TRBJ1-1; no clear D. Trimming cost V 3 bases and J 1 base, with 6 bases left between them. The CDR3 consists of 13 residues. The V gene's germline CDR1 is SNHLY and CDR2 FYNNEI. CDR3 sequence (DNA): TGTGCCAGCAGTGACACTGCGAACACTGAAGCTTTCTTT. Encoded protein: CASSDTANTEAFF. Complete variable domain (other parts from reference TRBV2 and TRBJ1-1): EPEVTQTPSHQVTQMGQEVILRCVPISNHLYFYWYRQILGQKVEFLVSFYNNEISEKSEIFDDQFSVERPDGSNFTLKIRSTKLEDSAMYFCASSDTANTEAFFGQGTRLTVV.